Shown below are 31 T cell receptor beta chains from a single sample sequenced in a study of T cells after yellow fever vaccination (dated by TCRdb to the late 2010s). Reading the label with the study, this specimen's treatment or condition is: live attenuated yellow fever vaccine strain. The library was built by means of 5' RACE. Instrument used: Illumina HiSeq 2500. The public reads were quality trimmed at Q25 with fastp and then assembled into clones with MiXCR by TCRdb, keeping productive beta chains. Identical CDR3 proteins give one entry, which carries the most common genes and DNA. Here the sample has about 330,000 distinct CDR3 sequences; about 7.8% occur a single time. The top ten clones comprise 15% to 20% of the sample. The sequences come from PBMCs, collected 35 to 50 days after the first yellow fever vaccination. These receptor sequences come from a man aged 18-30 years who received the YFV17D yellow fever vaccine.

This clonotype appeared a few times. This chain links TRBV20-1 with TRBJ2-5; tentative D call: TRBD2 (7 bases). The CDR3 loop spans 14 amino acids. Germline V gene sequence: CDR1 DFQATT, CDR2 SNEGSKA (reference sequence). V was clipped by 0 bases and J by 5 bases, with 13 bases between them. The CDR3 reads CSARDAGAGETQYF. The CDR3, as DNA: TGCAGTGCTAGAGATGCGGGGGCGGGGGAGACCCAGTACTTC.

The rearrangement links TRBV5-4 to TRBJ1-1; 8 bases are a match to TRBD1. The CDR3 totals 15 residues. Germline loops: CDR1 SGHNT, CDR2 YYREEE (reference sequence). V was pared by 4 bases and J by 1 base, with 6 bases of the junction left unmatched. CDR3 in DNA: TGTGCCAGCAGCCCGGCCGGGACAGGGAACACTGAAGCTTTCTTT. Translation gives CASSPAGTGNTEAFF.

The chain's CDR3 is CASSLRKGHNSEQFF. CDR3 nucleotide sequence: TGTGCCAGCAGTTTAAGGAAAGGCCACAATAGTGAGCAGTTCTTC. The V and J genes are TRBV12-3 or TRBV12-4 and TRBJ2-1; D uncertain. The CDR3 totals 15 residues. V gave up 2 bases and J gave up 9 bases, with 17 bases separating them.

This chain joins TRBV20-1 and TRBJ1-4; 7 bases match TRBD1. This CDR3 spans 13 amino acids. V trimming: 6 bases; J trimming: 5 bases; junction bases outside the gene matches: 6. Germline CDR1 reads DFQATT; CDR2 reads SNEGSKA (reference sequence). The CDR3 DNA reads TGCAGTGCAAGGGGACAGCTGAATGAAAAACTGTTTTTT. Translating gives CSARGQLNEKLFF.

This chain uses TRBV5-1 with TRBJ1-2; D is unresolved. This CDR3 is built from 13 residues. The germline gives CDR1 SGHRS, CDR2 YFSETQ. V was trimmed by 5 bases and J by 9 bases, leaving 17 bases between them. The CDR3 bases are TGCGCCAGCAGTTTGCCGGAGTTGGATCGCTACACCTTC. Amino acids: CASSLPELDRYTF.

This clonotype showed up just a few times. V and J are TRBV6-1 and TRBJ2-7; D is unclear. CDR3 length: 13 residues. Germline values: CDR1 MNHNS, CDR2 SASEGT. V lost 6 bases and J 3 bases, leaving 12 bases between the germline ends. The CDR3 region is CASRNPPLYEQYF. The CDR3 DNA reads TGTGCCAGCAGAAACCCCCCGCTCTACGAGCAGTACTTC.

The chain couples TRBV5-1 to TRBJ1-6; unclear D gene. Trimming shortened V by 4 bases and J by 5 bases, and 19 bases separated the two germline ends. CDR3 length: 17 amino acids. From germline, CDR1 is SGHRS and CDR2 YFSETQ. CDR3 bases: TGCGCCAGCAGCCCGGATCTCCCGCAGCCAAATAATTCACCCCTCCACTTT. It yields the protein CASSPDLPQPNNSPLHF.

CDR3 sequence (DNA): TGCGCCAGCAGCCAAGGGACTAGCGGGGGTACTAGCACAGATACGCAGTATTTT. It specifies CASSQGTSGGTSTDTQYF. The V and J genes are TRBV4-1 and TRBJ2-3; the match to TRBD2 covers 13 bases. Trimming took 1 base from V and 0 from J; bases not matched to a gene: 4. This CDR3 region has 18 residues. CDR1 and CDR2 (germline): MGHRA, YSYEKL.

This clonotype came up many times. This chain uses TRBV2 with TRBJ2-5, with D perhaps assigned TRBD1 or TRBD2 (5 bases each). The ends were cut back, 3 bases at V and 7 bases at J, with 12 bases in the middle. This CDR3 region has 13 residues. The germline V gene has CDR1 SNHLY and CDR2 FYNNEI. Here the CDR3 DNA reads TGTGCCAGCAGTGACGGGGCGGCGGGGACCCAGTACTTC. Encoded protein: CASSDGAAGTQYF.

This clonotype was counted ten times or more. The chain uses TRBV7-3 and TRBJ2-5; 7 nucleotides match TRBD1. V lost 1 base to trimming and J lost 5 bases; unmatched junction nucleotides: 7. CDR3 length: 15 amino acids. The V gene's germline CDR1 is SGHTA and CDR2 FQGTGA. The CDR3 bases are TGTGCCAGCAGCTTAAGTGCTGGACAGGAGGAGACCCAGTACTTC. It translates to CASSLSAGQEETQYF.

The chain employs TRBV20-1 and TRBJ2-5, with unresolved D. Germline V gene lookup returns CDR1 DFQATT and CDR2 SNEGSKA (reference sequence). V was cut by 6 bases and J by 1 base, with 15 bases left in between. CDR3 length: 14 residues. The CDR3 sequence: CSAAPGRAQETQYF. The CDR3 DNA follows: TGCAGTGCCGCCCCTGGCCGGGCCCAAGAGACCCAGTACTTC.

V gene TRBV4-1 combines with J gene TRBJ1-2; D perhaps matches TRBD1 (5 bases). CDR1 and CDR2 from the germline V gene are MGHRA and YSYEKL. The CDR3 contains 15 residues. Trimming removed 3 bases from V and 0 bases from J, with 11 bases in between. The CDR3 loop is CASSHSGAANYGYTF. The CDR3 DNA reads TGCGCCAGCAGCCACTCTGGGGCAGCTAACTATGGCTACACCTTC.

In this sample, this clonotype turned up a few times. The chain couples TRBV10-3 to TRBJ2-3; tentative D call: TRBD1 (6 bases). The CDR3 totals 17 residues. The ends were cut back, 2 bases at V and 3 bases at J, with 18 bases in the middle. In germline, CDR1 is ENHRY, CDR2 SYGVKD. The CDR3 nucleotides are TGTGCCATCAGTGAGGGAGTGGGAAGGGGGTTGACAGATACGCAGTATTTT. This codes for CAISEGVGRGLTDTQYF.

This chain connects TRBV18 to TRBJ2-7; 8 bases fit TRBD1. CDR3 length: 16 residues. V gave up 4 bases and J gave up 3 bases; unmatched junction bases: 11. Germline CDR1 KGHSH, CDR2 LQKENI. The CDR3 protein is CASSQMDRANNYEQYF. CDR3 DNA sequence: TGTGCCAGCTCACAAATGGACAGGGCGAATAACTACGAGCAGTACTTC. The full variable domain, completed using reference TRBV18 and TRBJ2-7, is NAGVMQNPRHLVRRRGQEARLRCSPMKGHSHVYWYRQLPEEGLKFMVYLQKENIIDESGMPKERFSAEFPKEGPSILRIQQVVRGDSAAYFCASSQMDRANNYEQYFGPGTRLTVT.

The chain has TRBV5-1 and TRBJ2-5; the D gene is possibly TRBD2 (6 bases). With 0 bases removed from V and 5 bases from J, the gap between germline ends came to 11 bases. The CDR3 totals 14 residues. Germline values: CDR1 SGHRS, CDR2 YFSETQ. CDR3 DNA: TGCGCCAGCAGCTTGGGACTAGTACGCGAGACCCAGTACTTC. Amino acid sequence: CASSLGLVRETQYF.

This clonotype occurred a few times. The chain is built from TRBV12-3 or TRBV12-4 and TRBJ2-5; unclear D gene. This CDR3 contains 14 residues. Trimming stripped 7 bases from V and 5 bases from J, with 17 bases between. The CDR3 is CASTTQRVRETQYF. The CDR3 nucleotides read TGTGCCAGCACCACACAGAGAGTTCGGGAGACCCAGTACTTC.

This clonotype was recorded many times. V and J are TRBV7-2 and TRBJ2-3; D gene ambiguous. CDR1 is SGHTA, CDR2 FQGNSA, per germline. Trimming took 5 bases from V and 8 from J, leaving 11 bases between them. This CDR3 has 12 amino acids. In nucleotides, the CDR3 is TGTGCCAGCAGCCCGCTTTTTGGTACGCAGTATTTT. Its translation: CASSPLFGTQYF.

The rearrangement joins TRBV5-1 to TRBJ1-5, with 10 bases that match TRBD1. The CDR3 contains 15 residues. Germline CDR1 reads SGHRS; CDR2 reads YFSETQ. The V gene end was trimmed by 4 bases and the J gene end by 4 bases; junction bases not matched to a gene: 5. In DNA form, the CDR3 reads TGCGCCAGCAGCAGGACAGGGGGTCAGAATCAGCCCCAGCATTTT. This codes for CASSRTGGQNQPQHF.

The rearrangement links TRBV6-5 to TRBJ1-5; maybe TRBD1 (5 bases). The V end was cut by 4 bases, the J end by 4 bases, with 14 bases between. Germline CDR1 and CDR2: MNHEY and SVGAGI. This CDR3 is built from 15 residues. The CDR3 region is CASSFVFGANQPQHF. CDR3 coding DNA: TGTGCCAGCAGTTTCGTTTTCGGGGCGAATCAGCCCCAGCATTTT.

This clonotype was observed a few times. V gene TRBV24-1 combines with J gene TRBJ2-1; D remains ambiguous. Trimming stripped 5 bases from V and 0 bases from J, with 7 bases between. The CDR3 spans 14 residues. Germline loops: CDR1 KGHDR, CDR2 SFDVKD. For the CDR3, the DNA is TGTGCCACCAGTGCTGCCAGCTCCTACAATGAGCAGTTCTTC. Its translation: CATSAASSYNEQFF.

The CDR3 reads CASRQQDSPLHF. CDR3 DNA: TGTGCCAGCAGACAACAGGATTCACCCCTCCACTTT. This chain connects TRBV7-9 to TRBJ1-6; possibly TRBD1 for D (5 bases). CDR3 length: 12 amino acids. Germline lookup yields CDR1 SEHNR and CDR2 FQNEAQ (reference sequence). The V end lost 6 bases, the J end lost 8 bases, and 8 bases lay between the germline ends. Filled out from reference TRBV7-9 and TRBJ1-6, the complete variable domain reads DTGVSQNPRHKITKRGQNVTFRCDPISEHNRLYWYRQTLGQGPEFLTYFQNEAQLEKSRLLSDRFSAERPKGSFSTLEIQRTEQGDSAMYLCASRQQDSPLHFGNGTRLTVT.

This chain uses TRBV7-2 with TRBJ1-1; no firm D call. The germline V gene has CDR1 SGHTA and CDR2 FQGNSA. The ends were cut back, 1 base at V and 0 bases at J, with 9 bases in the middle. The CDR3 spans 15 residues. The CDR3 region is CASSLVGLMNTEAFF. Here the CDR3 DNA reads TGTGCCAGCAGCTTAGTTGGGCTTATGAACACTGAAGCTTTCTTT.

This clonotype occurred a few times. V gene TRBV10-3 combines with J gene TRBJ2-2; maybe TRBD1 (6 bases). V was clipped by 6 bases and J by 7 bases, with 12 bases between them. Germline V gene data show CDR1 as ENHRY and CDR2 as SYGVKD. CDR3 length: 13 amino acids. The CDR3 coding sequence is TGTGCCATCAGGGACAGTTACCTCGGGGAGCTGTTTTTT. It specifies CAIRDSYLGELFF.

The chain couples TRBV24-1 to TRBJ2-1, with D possibly TRBD2 on 6 matching bases. Germline CDR1 is KGHDR and CDR2 is SFDVKD. The CDR3 has 16 residues. V dropped 4 bases and J dropped 0 bases, with 12 bases sitting between them. CDR3 nucleotides: TGTGCCACCAGTGAGGCGGGGACGATCTCCTACAATGAGCAGTTCTTC. The encoded protein is CATSEAGTISYNEQFF.

The chain recombines TRBV12-3 or TRBV12-4 with TRBJ2-5; no clear D gene. The CDR3 length is 14 residues. Deletions cut 1 base from V and 1 base from J, with 7 bases between. The CDR3 loop reads CASSLGSTQETQYF. Written as DNA, the CDR3 is TGTGCCAGCAGTTTAGGGTCAACCCAAGAGACCCAGTACTTC.

The V call is TRBV12-3 or TRBV12-4, the J call TRBJ1-2; D not resolved. Trimming removed 7 bases from V and 4 bases from J, with 13 bases in between. The CDR3 consists of 13 residues. The CDR3 is CASTSAFIYGYTF. In DNA form, the CDR3 reads TGTGCCAGCACGTCGGCGTTCATCTATGGCTACACCTTC.

The sample holds one count of this clonotype. V and J are TRBV7-9 and TRBJ2-3; TRBD1 is a possible D gene (5 bases). The germline V gene encodes CDR1 SEHNR and CDR2 FQNEAQ (reference sequence). Between the trimmed V and J ends, which lost 1 base and 4 bases, there was a span of 9 bases. The CDR3 runs to 14 residues. CDR3 sequence (DNA): TGTGCCAGCAGCTTAGATACAGGTTCAGATACGCAGTATTTT. This encodes CASSLDTGSDTQYF.

Many counts were recorded for this clonotype. The J gene is TRBJ1-1, the V gene TRBV28; D is uncertain. This CDR3 spans 14 amino acids. The germline CDR1 and CDR2 sequences are MDHEN and SYDVKM. V was shortened by 5 bases and J by 0 bases, with 10 bases between the two germline ends. CDR3 region: CASSTLVMNTEAFF. CDR3 nucleotides: TGTGCCAGCAGTACGTTGGTCATGAACACTGAAGCTTTCTTT.

Only a few counts were recorded for this clonotype. The chain couples TRBV5-1 to TRBJ1-1, with D perhaps TRBD1 (5 bases). CDR3 length equals 14 residues. The germline V gene has CDR1 SGHRS and CDR2 YFSETQ. Trimming took 3 bases from V and 4 from J, leaving 13 bases between them. Here the CDR3 reads CASSSGSGSTEAFF. The CDR3 region has the DNA TGCGCCAGCAGCTCGGGGTCAGGGTCCACTGAAGCTTTCTTT.

The chain links TRBV29-1 to TRBJ1-1; 7 bases are a match to TRBD1. Germline values: CDR1 SQVTM, CDR2 ANQGSEA. V lost 3 bases and J lost 4; bases outside the gene matches: 2. CDR3 length equals 12 residues. In DNA, the CDR3 is TGCAGCGTTGATCAGGGGGGCACTGAAGCTTTCTTT. The encoded protein is CSVDQGGTEAFF. The whole variable domain, filled in from reference TRBV29-1 and TRBJ1-1, reads SAVISQKPSRDICQRGTSLTIQCQVDSQVTMMFWYRQQPGQSLTLIATANQGSEATYESGFVIDKFPISRPNLTFSTLTVSNMSPEDSSIYLCSVDQGGTEAFFGQGTRLTVV.

This clonotype showed up just a few times. The CDR3 spells CASSHRQQSSYNEQFF. The CDR3 DNA follows: TGTGCCAGCAGCCACCGACAGCAGAGCTCCTACAATGAGCAGTTCTTC. V and J are TRBV7-9 and TRBJ2-1, with D perhaps TRBD1 (5 bases). CDR1 is SEHNR, CDR2 FQNEAQ, per germline (reference sequence). This CDR3 comprises 16 residues. V was trimmed by 5 bases and J by 0 bases, leaving 14 bases between them. Together with reference TRBV7-9 and TRBJ2-1, the CDR3 gives the full variable domain: DTGVSQNPRHKITKRGQNVTFRCDPISEHNRLYWYRQTLGQGPEFLTYFQNEAQLEKSRLLSDRFSAERPKGSFSTLEIQRTEQGDSAMYLCASSHRQQSSYNEQFFGPGTRLTVL.